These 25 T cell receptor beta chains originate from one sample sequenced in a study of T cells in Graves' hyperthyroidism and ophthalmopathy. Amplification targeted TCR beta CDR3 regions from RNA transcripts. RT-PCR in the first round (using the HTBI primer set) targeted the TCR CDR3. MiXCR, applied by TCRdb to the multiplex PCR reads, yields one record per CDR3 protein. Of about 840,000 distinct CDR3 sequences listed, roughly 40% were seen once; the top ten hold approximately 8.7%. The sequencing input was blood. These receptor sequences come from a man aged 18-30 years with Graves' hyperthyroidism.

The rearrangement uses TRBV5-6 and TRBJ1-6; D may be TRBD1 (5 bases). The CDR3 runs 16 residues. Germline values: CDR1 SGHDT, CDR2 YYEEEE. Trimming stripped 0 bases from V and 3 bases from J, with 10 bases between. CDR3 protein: CASSLAGGNYNSPLHF. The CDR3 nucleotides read TGTGCCAGCAGCTTGGCTGGGGGAAACTATAATTCACCCCTCCACTTT.

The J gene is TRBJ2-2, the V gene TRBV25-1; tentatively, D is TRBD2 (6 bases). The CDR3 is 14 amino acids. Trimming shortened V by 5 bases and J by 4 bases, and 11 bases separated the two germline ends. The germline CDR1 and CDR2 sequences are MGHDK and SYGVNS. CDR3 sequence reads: CASSKRESTGELFF. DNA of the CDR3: TGTGCCAGCAGTAAACGGGAGAGCACCGGGGAGCTGTTTTTT.

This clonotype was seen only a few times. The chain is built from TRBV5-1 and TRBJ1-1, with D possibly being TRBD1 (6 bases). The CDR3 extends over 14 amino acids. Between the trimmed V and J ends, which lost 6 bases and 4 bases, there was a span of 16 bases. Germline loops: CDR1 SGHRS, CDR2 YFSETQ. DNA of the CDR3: TGCGCCAGCAACATACAGGGTTCGGGCACTGAAGCTTTCTTT. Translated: CASNIQGSGTEAFF.

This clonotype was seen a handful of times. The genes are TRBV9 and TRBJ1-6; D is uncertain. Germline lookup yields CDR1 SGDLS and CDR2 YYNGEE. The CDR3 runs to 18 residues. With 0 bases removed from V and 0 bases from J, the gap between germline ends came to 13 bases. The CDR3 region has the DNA TGTGCCAGCAGCGTAGGGGCCGCCATCAGCTCCTATAATTCACCCCTCCACTTT. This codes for CASSVGAAISSYNSPLHF.

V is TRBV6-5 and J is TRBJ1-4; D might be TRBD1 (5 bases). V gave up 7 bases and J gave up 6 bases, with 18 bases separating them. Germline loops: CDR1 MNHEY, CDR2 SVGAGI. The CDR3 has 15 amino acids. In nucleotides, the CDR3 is TGTGCCAGCACCGAAATAGGGGCTGCTTATGAAAAACTGTTTTTT. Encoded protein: CASTEIGAAYEKLFF.

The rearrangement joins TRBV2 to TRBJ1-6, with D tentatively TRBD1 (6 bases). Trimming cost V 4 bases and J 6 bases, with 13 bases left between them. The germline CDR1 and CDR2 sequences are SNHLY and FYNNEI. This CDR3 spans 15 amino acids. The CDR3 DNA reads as TGTGCCAGCAGTGGGTACGGGGGCACTAATTCACCCCTCCACTTT. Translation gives CASSGYGGTNSPLHF.

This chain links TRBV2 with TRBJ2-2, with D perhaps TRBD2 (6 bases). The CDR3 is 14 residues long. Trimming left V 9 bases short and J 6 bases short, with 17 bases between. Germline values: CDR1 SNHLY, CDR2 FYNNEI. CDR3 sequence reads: CASSRDSNAGELFF. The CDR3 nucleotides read TGTGCCAGTTCCCGGGACTCCAACGCCGGGGAGCTGTTTTTT.

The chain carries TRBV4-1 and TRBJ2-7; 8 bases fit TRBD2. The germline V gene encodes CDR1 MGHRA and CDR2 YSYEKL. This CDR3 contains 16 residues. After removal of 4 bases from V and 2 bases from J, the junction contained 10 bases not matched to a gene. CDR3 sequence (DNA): TGCGCCAGCAGCCGGGATAGGACTAGCACCGCCTACGAGCAGTACTTC. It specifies CASSRDRTSTAYEQYF.

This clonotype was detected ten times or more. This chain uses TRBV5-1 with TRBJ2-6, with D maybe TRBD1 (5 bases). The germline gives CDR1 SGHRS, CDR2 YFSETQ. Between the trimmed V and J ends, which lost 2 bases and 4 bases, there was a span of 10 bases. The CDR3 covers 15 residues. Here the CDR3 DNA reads TGCGCCAGCAGCTTACAGGCTTCCGGGGCCAACGTCCTGACTTTC. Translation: CASSLQASGANVLTF.

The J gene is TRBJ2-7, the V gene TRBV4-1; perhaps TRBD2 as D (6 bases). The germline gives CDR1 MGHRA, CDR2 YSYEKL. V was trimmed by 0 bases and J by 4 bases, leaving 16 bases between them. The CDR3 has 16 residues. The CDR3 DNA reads TGCGCCAGCAGCCAAGATCTAGGGACTCGCTCGTACGAGCAGTACTTC. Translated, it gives CASSQDLGTRSYEQYF.

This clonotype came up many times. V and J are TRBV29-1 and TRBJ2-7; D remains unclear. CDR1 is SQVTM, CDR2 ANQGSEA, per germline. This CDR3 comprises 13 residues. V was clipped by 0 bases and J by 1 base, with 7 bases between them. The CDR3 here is CSVEETKSYEQYF. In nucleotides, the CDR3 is TGCAGCGTTGAAGAAACCAAGTCCTACGAGCAGTACTTC.

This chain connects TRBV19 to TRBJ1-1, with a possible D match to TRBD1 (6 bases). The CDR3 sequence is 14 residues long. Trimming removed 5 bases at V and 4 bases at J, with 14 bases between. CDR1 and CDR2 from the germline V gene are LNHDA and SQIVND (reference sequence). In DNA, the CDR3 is TGTGCCAGTAGTCGGGACACGGGATTCACTGAAGCTTTCTTT. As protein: CASSRDTGFTEAFF.

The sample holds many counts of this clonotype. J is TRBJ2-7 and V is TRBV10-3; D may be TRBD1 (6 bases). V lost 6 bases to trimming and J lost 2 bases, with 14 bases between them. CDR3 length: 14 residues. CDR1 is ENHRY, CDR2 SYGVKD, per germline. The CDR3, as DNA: TGTGCCATCAGGAACTCACAGGGAGCCTACGAGCAGTACTTC. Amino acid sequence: CAIRNSQGAYEQYF.

CDR3 region: CASSLGTGDPKETQYF. The CDR3 nucleotides are TGTGCCAGCAGCTTAGGCACGGGAGATCCTAAAGAGACCCAGTACTTC. J is TRBJ2-5 and V is TRBV7-8, with a possible D match to TRBD2 (6 bases). CDR3 length: 16 amino acids. V was pared by 1 base and J by 3 bases, with 15 bases between. CDR1 and CDR2 from the germline V gene are SGHVS and FQNEAQ.

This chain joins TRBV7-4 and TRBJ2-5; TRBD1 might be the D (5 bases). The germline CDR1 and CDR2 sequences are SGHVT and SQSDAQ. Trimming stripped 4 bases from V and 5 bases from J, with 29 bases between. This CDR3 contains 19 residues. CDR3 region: CASSSAFFVGHPLLETQYF. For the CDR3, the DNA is TGTGCCAGCAGCTCGGCATTCTTTGTCGGACACCCCCTCCTGGAGACCCAGTACTTC.

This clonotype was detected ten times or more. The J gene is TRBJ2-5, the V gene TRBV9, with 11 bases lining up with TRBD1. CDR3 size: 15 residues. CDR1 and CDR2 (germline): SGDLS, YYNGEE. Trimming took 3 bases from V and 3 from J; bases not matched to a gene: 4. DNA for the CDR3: TGTGCCAGCAGCGAGTGGACAGGGGGCAAAGAGACCCAGTACTTC. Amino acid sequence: CASSEWTGGKETQYF.

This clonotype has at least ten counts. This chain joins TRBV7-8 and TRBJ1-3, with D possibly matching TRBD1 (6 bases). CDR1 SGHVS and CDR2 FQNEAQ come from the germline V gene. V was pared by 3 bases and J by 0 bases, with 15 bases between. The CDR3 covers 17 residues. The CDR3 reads CASSFYHDRHSGNTIYF. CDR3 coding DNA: TGTGCCAGCAGCTTTTACCATGACAGGCACTCTGGAAACACCATATATTTT. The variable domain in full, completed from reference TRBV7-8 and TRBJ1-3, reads GAGVSQSPRYKVAKRGQDVALRCDPISGHVSLFWYQQALGQGPEFLTYFQNEAQLDKSGLPSDRFFAERPEGSVSTLKIQRTQQEDSAVYLCASSFYHDRHSGNTIYFGEGSWLTVV.

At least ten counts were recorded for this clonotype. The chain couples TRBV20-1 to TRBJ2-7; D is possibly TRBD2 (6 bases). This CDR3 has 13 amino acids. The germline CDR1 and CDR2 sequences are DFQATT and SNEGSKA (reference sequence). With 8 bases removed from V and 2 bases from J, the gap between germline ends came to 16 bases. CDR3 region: CSWRGRDTYEQYF. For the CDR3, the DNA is TGCAGTTGGAGGGGCCGTGACACCTACGAGCAGTACTTC.

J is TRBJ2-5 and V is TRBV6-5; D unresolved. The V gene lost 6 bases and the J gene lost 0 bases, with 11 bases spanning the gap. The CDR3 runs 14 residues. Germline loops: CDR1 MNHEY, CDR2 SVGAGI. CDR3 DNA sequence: TGTGCCAGCAGCCCCGTCATCCACCAAGAGACCCAGTACTTC. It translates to CASSPVIHQETQYF.

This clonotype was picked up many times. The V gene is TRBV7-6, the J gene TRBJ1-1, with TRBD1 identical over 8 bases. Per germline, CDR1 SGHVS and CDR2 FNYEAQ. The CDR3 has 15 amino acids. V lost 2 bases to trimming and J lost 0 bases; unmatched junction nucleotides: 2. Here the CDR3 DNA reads TGTGCCAGCAGCTTAAGGACAGGGATGAACACTGAAGCTTTCTTT. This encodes CASSLRTGMNTEAFF.

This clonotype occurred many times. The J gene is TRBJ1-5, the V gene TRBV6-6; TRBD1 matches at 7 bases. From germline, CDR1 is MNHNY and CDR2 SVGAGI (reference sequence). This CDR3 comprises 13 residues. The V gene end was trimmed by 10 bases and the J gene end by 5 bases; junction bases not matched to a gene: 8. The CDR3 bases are TGTGCCACAGGAGGGGGACAGCATCAGCCCCAGCATTTT. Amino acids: CATGGGQHQPQHF.

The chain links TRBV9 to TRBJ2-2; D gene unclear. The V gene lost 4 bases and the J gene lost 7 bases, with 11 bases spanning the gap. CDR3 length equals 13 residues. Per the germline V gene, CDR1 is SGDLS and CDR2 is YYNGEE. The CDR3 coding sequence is TGTGCCAGCAGCCCGGCCTCCCACGGGGAGCTGTTTTTT. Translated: CASSPASHGELFF. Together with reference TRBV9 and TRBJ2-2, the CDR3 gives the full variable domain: DSGVTQTPKHLITATGQRVTLRCSPRSGDLSVYWYQQSLDQGLQFLIQYYNGEERAKGNILERFSAQQFPDLHSELNLSSLELGDSALYFCASSPASHGELFFGEGSRLTVL.

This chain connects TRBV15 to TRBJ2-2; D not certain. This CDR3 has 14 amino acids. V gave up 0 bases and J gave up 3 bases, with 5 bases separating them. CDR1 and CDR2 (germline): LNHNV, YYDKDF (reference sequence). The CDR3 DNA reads TGTGCCACCAGCAGAGATGGGGACACCGGGGAGCTGTTTTTT. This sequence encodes CATSRDGDTGELFF.

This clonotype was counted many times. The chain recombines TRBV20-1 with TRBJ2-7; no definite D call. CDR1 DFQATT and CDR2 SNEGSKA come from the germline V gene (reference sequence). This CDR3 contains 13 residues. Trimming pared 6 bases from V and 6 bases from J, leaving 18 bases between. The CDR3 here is CSALAPSMSEQYF. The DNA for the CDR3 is TGCAGTGCCCTGGCCCCATCTATGTCCGAGCAGTACTTC.

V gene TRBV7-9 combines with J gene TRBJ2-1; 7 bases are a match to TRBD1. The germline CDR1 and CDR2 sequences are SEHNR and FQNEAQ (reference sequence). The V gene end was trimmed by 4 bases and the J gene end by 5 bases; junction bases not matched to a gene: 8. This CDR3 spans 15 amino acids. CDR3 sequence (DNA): TGTGCCAGCAGCTCTACAGGGGTAGCCAACAATGAGCAGTTCTTC. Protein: CASSSTGVANNEQFF.